These T cell receptor beta chains were read from a single sample in a study of beta chain features in type 1 diabetes. Sequencing used immunoSEQ multiplex PCR; TCRdb keeps in-frame clones, though not all of them. The table lists tens of thousands of clones, 30% to 35% of them singletons. The sample taken for sequencing was stem cell memory CD4+ T cells from blood. These receptors all stem from a woman in her late teens or twenties in good health. The CDR3 runs from the conserved cysteine through the conserved F or W. Fields, in order: clone size, V gene, J gene, CDR3 protein. Where a row states a size, it is once, few, many or the class of an expanded clone; other rows omit it.

>NA|TRBV28|TRBJ2-1
CASSPGLAGPFSQSDEGSNEQFF
>NA|TRBV7-2|TRBJ2-7
CASSLAARDTLWF
>NA|TRBV5-1|TRBJ2-7
CASSPSGRINYEQYF
>NA|TRBV2|TRBJ1-1
CASGREMNTEAFF
>NA|TRBV5-1|TRBJ2-3
CASSSPRDSPTEGTQYF
>NA|TRBV7-9|TRBJ1-1
CASSLQSGGTTEAFF
>NA|TRBV27|TRBJ2-7
CASGTPGQIYEQYF
>NA|TRBV7-2|TRBJ2-3
CASSLNGAGGGRSDTQYF
>NA|TRBV12-5|TRBJ1-2
CASAGRLYGYTF
>once|TRBV5-1|TRBJ2-7
CASSLYEGRDEQYF
>NA|TRBV2|TRBJ2-3
CASRGGLSTDTQYF
>few|TRBV6-1|TRBJ2-7
CASRFGAGSGYEQYF
>few|TRBV10-3|TRBJ1-1
CAISEWQGEAFF
>NA|TRBV6-1|TRBJ1-5
CASMTGGASNQPQHF
>once|TRBV6-5|TRBJ2-7
CASTSDNSYEQYF
>NA|TRBV30|TRBJ2-1
CAWNPSSGKRSEQFF
>few|TRBV6-1|TRBJ2-3
CASIPGGRTDTQYF
>once|TRBV5-1|TRBJ1-1
CASSLGVNTEAFF
>few|TRBV30|TRBJ1-2
CAWSTTGDLNGYTF
>NA|TRBV7-2|TRBJ2-3
CASSLGTGNTDTQYF
>NA|TRBV7-2|TRBJ2-7
CASSLGTTYEQYF
>NA|TRBV5-1|TRBJ2-5
CASSLDRGQETQYF
>NA|TRBV7-2|TRBJ2-7
CASSRDRGQDEQYF
>few|TRBV21-1|TRBJ2-5
CASSKGKRGWKETQYF
>few|TRBV5-1|TRBJ1-4
CASTFTGATNEKLFF
>NA|TRBV7-9|TRBJ1-2
CASSLGTDYGYTF
>few|TRBV19|TRBJ2-3
CASGQRGSTDTQYF
>few|TRBV7-9|TRBJ1-4
CASSPPRQGGEKLFF
>few|TRBV2|TRBJ2-1
CASSGTGNNEQFF
>many|TRBV5-1|TRBJ2-2
CASSPRDRATGELFF
>many|TRBV18|TRBJ2-5
CASSPTGQETQYF
>once|TRBV10-3|TRBJ2-1
CAIRSGASGGDSYNEQFF
>few|TRBV4-2|TRBJ2-7
CASSQQDAAGVPYEQYF
>NA|TRBV12-5|TRBJ1-5
CASGTSGQRPFQYSNQPQHF
>NA|TRBV28|TRBJ2-2
CTTVRGNTGELFF
>NA|TRBV5-1|TRBJ2-5
CASSLRLAETQYF
>NA|TRBV4-1|TRBJ2-3
CASSRGLSTDTQYF
>few|TRBV5-4|TRBJ2-3
CASSLGLAASTDTQYF
>few|TRBV7-9|TRBJ2-2
CASSSRDSYTGELFF
>NA|TRBV6-6|TRBJ1-1
CASSYGSGRTEAFF
>few|TRBV21-1|TRBJ2-5
CASSSKSGFKTETQYF
>NA|TRBV7-3|TRBJ2-3
CASSLAGRSDTQYF
>NA|TRBV5-4|TRBJ2-5
CASSLDRGWTQYF
>NA|TRBV5-8|TRBJ1-5
CASTDRNGLSAVNQPQHF
>few|TRBV21-1|TRBJ2-4
CASSQLRGTGGMDIQYF
>NA|TRBV6-5|TRBJ1-1
CASSYSIGVQNTEAFF
>NA|TRBV2|TRBJ2-3
CASSGSSTSTDTQYF
>NA|TRBV9|TRBJ2-5
CASSVTQGSWETQYF
>NA|TRBV9|TRBJ2-3
CASSAPPAGGHGDTQYF
>NA|TRBV28|TRBJ1-5
CASNPGGTVGQPQHF
>many|TRBV18|TRBJ2-7
CASSGQVAYEQYF
>NA|TRBV5-1|TRBJ1-2
CASSLGGNGYTF
>NA|TRBV7-9|TRBJ2-5
CASSLTAMRGGETQYF
>NA|TRBV5-1|TRBJ1-1
CASSFSGDEAFF
>NA|TRBV7-2|TRBJ2-4
CASSSPPGLRDF
>NA|TRBV5-1|TRBJ1-1
CASSFRDMNTEAFF
>NA|TRBV13|TRBJ1-2
CASRRMGTGGFGYTF
>NA|TRBV5-4|TRBJ1-3
CASSLYGQGENTIYF
>few|TRBV9|TRBJ1-2
CASSVDGTTDYGYTF